Below, 18 T cell receptor beta chains from the same sample are listed, as sequenced in a study of neurological immune-mediated disorders. Using its own MiXCR run on the 5' RACE reads, TCRdb lists one record per CDR3 protein. Of 20,000 to 30,000 distinct CDR3 sequences in the sample, about 13% were seen once. Sequenced: PBMCs. These receptor sequences come from a woman aged 55 to 70 with HTLV-1-associated myelopathy (HAM/TSP).

The J gene is TRBJ2-5, the V gene TRBV27; D not certain. CDR3 length equals 13 residues. CDR1 and CDR2 (germline): MNHEY, SMNVEV (reference sequence). Trimming cost V 3 bases and J 5 bases, with 10 bases left between them. In nucleotides, the CDR3 is TGTGCCAGCAGTTTCGGGTTCGGGGAGACCCAGTACTTC. It translates to CASSFGFGETQYF.

This clonotype was found many times. V is TRBV6-5 and J is TRBJ2-2; the D gene is possibly TRBD2 (5 bases). V lost 8 bases, J lost 10 bases, and 11 bases lay in between. The V gene's germline CDR1 is MNHEY and CDR2 SVGAGI. This CDR3 region has 11 residues. For the CDR3, the DNA is TGTGCCAGCTTATCCGGGGAGGAGCTGTTTTTT. This gives the protein CASLSGEELFF.

This chain joins TRBV15 and TRBJ1-3, with a tentative D call TRBD1 (6 bases). Germline V lookup: CDR1 LNHNV, CDR2 YYDKDF (reference sequence). The CDR3 is 14 amino acids. Between the trimmed V and J ends, which lost 7 bases and 3 bases, there was a span of 13 bases. CDR3 sequence (DNA): TGTGCCACCAACACAGGGCTTATTGGAAACACCATATATTTT. Encoded protein: CATNTGLIGNTIYF.

This clonotype came up many times. The gene calls are TRBV6-2 or TRBV6-3 and TRBJ2-6; D is ambiguous. V lost 7 bases, J lost 4 bases, and 14 bases lay in between. The CDR3 length is 15 residues. CDR1 MNHEY and CDR2 SVGEGT come from the germline V gene. CDR3 residues: CASTTPKGGANVLTF. The CDR3 DNA reads as TGTGCCAGCACCACTCCCAAAGGGGGGGCCAACGTCCTGACTTTC.

The J gene is TRBJ1-1, the V gene TRBV7-2, with D hard to call. The CDR3 loop spans 15 amino acids. The V end was cut by 0 bases, the J end by 0 bases, with 8 bases between. Germline values: CDR1 SGHTA, CDR2 FQGNSA. CDR3 sequence reads: CASSLAGGMNTEAFF. Written as DNA, the CDR3 is TGTGCCAGCAGCTTAGCGGGCGGCATGAACACTGAAGCTTTCTTT.

This clonotype has a count of ten or more. The rearrangement uses TRBV3-1 and TRBJ2-6, with D perhaps matching TRBD2 (5 bases). The CDR3 has 15 residues. Trimming left V 3 bases short and J 2 bases short, with 8 bases between. CDR1 is LGHDT, CDR2 YNNKEL, per germline (reference sequence). CDR3 in amino acids: CASSHERAGANVLTF. CDR3 DNA sequence: TGTGCCAGCAGCCATGAGAGGGCTGGGGCCAACGTCCTGACTTTC.

Judged by abundance, this clonotype is medium-sized. The rearrangement uses TRBV6-6 and TRBJ1-6; unclear D gene. Germline V gives CDR1 MNHNY, CDR2 SVGAGI (reference sequence). V was trimmed by 2 bases and J by 19 bases, leaving 12 bases between them. This CDR3 spans 11 amino acids. CDR3 DNA: TGTGCCAGCAGTTACGCCGGGGTTCCACACTTT. Translating it yields CASSYAGVPHF.

This clonotype was seen at least ten times. The V and J genes are TRBV9 and TRBJ2-1; tentatively, D is TRBD1 (5 bases). V lost 4 bases and J 2 bases, leaving 16 bases between the germline ends. This CDR3 comprises 16 residues. CDR1 is SGDLS and CDR2 is YYNGEE in the germline V gene. This CDR3 is CASSRYSGQAYNEQFF. The CDR3 region has the DNA TGTGCCAGCAGCCGGTATTCAGGGCAGGCCTACAATGAGCAGTTCTTC.

This chain joins TRBV5-6 and TRBJ2-6; no clear D gene. Germline V gene sequence: CDR1 SGHDT, CDR2 YYEEEE. This CDR3 is 16 amino acids long. V lost 0 bases, J lost 3 bases, and 10 bases lay in between. The CDR3 nucleotides are TGTGCCAGCAGCTTGGACATCGGAGATGGGGCCAACGTCCTGACTTTC. Translating gives CASSLDIGDGANVLTF.

This clonotype was observed at least ten times. V usage is TRBV11-2 and J usage is TRBJ1-2, with a weak D call TRBD1 (5 bases). Germline lookup yields CDR1 SGHAT and CDR2 FQNNGV. The CDR3 totals 13 residues. The germline V and J ends were trimmed by 1 base and 4 bases, with 7 bases remaining between them. In DNA form, the CDR3 reads TGTGCCAGCAGCTTAGGGGGCAGCTATGGCTACACCTTC. This sequence encodes CASSLGGSYGYTF.

This clonotype was observed at least ten times. The J gene is TRBJ1-2, the V gene TRBV12-3 or TRBV12-4; weak D call: TRBD1 (6 bases). V shed 3 bases and J shed 1 base, with 12 bases lying between them. The CDR3 has 15 residues. The CDR3 DNA follows: TGTGCCAGCAGTTTTGGGGGACAAAATAACTATGGCTACACCTTC. As protein: CASSFGGQNNYGYTF.

This clonotype was recorded many times. The chain employs TRBV3-1 and TRBJ1-4; possible D gene TRBD1, 6 bases. In germline, CDR1 is LGHDT, CDR2 YNNKEL (reference sequence). The CDR3 sequence is 16 residues long. V dropped 3 bases and J dropped 1 base, with 12 bases sitting between them. CDR3 amino acids: CASSQPQGKTNEKLFF. The CDR3 DNA reads as TGTGCCAGCAGCCAGCCTCAGGGGAAAACTAATGAAAAACTGTTTTTT.

This clonotype was recorded at least ten times. The gene calls are TRBV29-1 and TRBJ1-2, with 9 bases identical to TRBD1. The CDR3 consists of 16 residues. The V gene end was trimmed by 4 bases and the J gene end by 0 bases; junction bases not matched to a gene: 9. Germline CDR1 is SQVTM and CDR2 is ANQGSEA. CDR3 nucleotide sequence: TGCAGCGTTGGAGGCGGACAGGGGTCTTCTAACTATGGCTACACCTTC. Residues: CSVGGGQGSSNYGYTF.

The chain employs TRBV20-1 and TRBJ1-1; 7 nucleotides line up with TRBD1. V lost 4 bases and J lost 7; bases outside the gene matches: 6. Germline values: CDR1 DFQATT, CDR2 SNEGSKA (reference sequence). The CDR3 totals 12 residues. CDR3 in amino acids: CSAIPGGSEAFF. The CDR3 DNA follows: TGCAGTGCTATTCCAGGGGGAAGTGAAGCTTTCTTT.

The DNA of the CDR3 is TGCGCCAGCAGCCAGGTGACTAGCGGGGGGCAGGGCTACGAGCAGTACTTC. It yields the protein CASSQVTSGGQGYEQYF. The gene calls are TRBV4-3 and TRBJ2-7; 13 bases are a match to TRBD2. Germline-derived CDR1 and CDR2 are LGHNA and YSLEER. The CDR3 sequence is 17 residues long. The V segment lost 3 bases and the J segment 3 bases; nucleotides outside the gene matches: 8.

As to this clonotype: Because the CDR3 is missing its conserved closing phenylalanine or tryptophan, this is likely a read error. No DNA is shown, since the ends of the CDR3 on it are uncertain; the CDR3 is the one TCRdb lists. The chain recombines TRBV25-1 with TRBJ1-1; the table calls TRBD1, which could not be checked here. The CDR3 numbers 15 amino acids, ends counted. Per the germline V gene, CDR1 is MGHDK and CDR2 is SYGVNS. The CDR3 is CASSGSGTVNTEALL.

This clonotype was counted ten times or more. This chain uses TRBV20-1 with TRBJ2-1; possible D gene TRBD2, 5 bases. With 5 bases removed from V and 6 bases from J, the gap between germline ends came to 11 bases. The CDR3 length is 12 residues. From germline, CDR1 is DFQATT and CDR2 SNEGSKA (reference sequence). The CDR3 DNA follows: TGCAGTGCTGGCCCCCGGGGCAATGAGCAGTTCTTC. Amino acid sequence: CSAGPRGNEQFF.

This clonotype was counted many times. The V gene is TRBV12-3 or TRBV12-4, the J gene TRBJ1-6; perhaps TRBD1 as D (5 bases). The CDR3 extends over 15 amino acids. Trimming left V 3 bases short and J 0 bases short, with 6 bases between. CDR3 sequence: CASSFQGSYNSPLHF. The CDR3 DNA reads TGTGCCAGCAGTTTCCAGGGCTCCTATAATTCACCCCTCCACTTT.